Sequencing of this T cell receptor (beta chain) was carried out in a study of T-cell reconstitution after alpha-beta-depleted transplantation in children. This CDR3 has 14 residues. Germline V gene sequence: CDR1 MDHEN, CDR2 SYDVKM. Trimming cost V 5 bases and J 6 bases, with 14 bases left between them. This clonotype has just a few counts. Its antigen remains unknown. Unique molecular identifiers tagged the TCRbeta library. TCRdb redid the calling of the PCR reads with MiXCR, one entry per CDR3 protein. The sample contains around 270,000 distinct CDR3 sequences, around 9.1% of which appear only once. Study findings and constraints: Surviving recipient T cells and thymic progenitors underlay high day-60 TCRbeta diversity in some patients. T-cell numbers and diversity, one year after transplant, stemmed largely from T cells that were newly produced. Reportedly, roughly two months post-transplant, alpha-beta T cells arose from several hundred expanded graft clones.

This chain links TRBV28 with TRBJ2-1; tentative D call: TRBD1 (6 bases). The sample consisted of PBMCs, taken before TCRalphabeta/CD19-depleted stem cell transplant. This TCR was recovered from a boy younger than two with acute myeloid leukemia, due to receive a stem cell transplant. The CDR3 here is CASSLRLRGNEQFF. For the CDR3, the DNA is TGTGCCAGCAGTCTACGTCTCAGGGGCAATGAGCAGTTCTTC.